This TCR beta chain is drawn from a study of blood T cell repertoires in COVID-19. Overall study: Italy, Spain and the United States were the sources of the convalescent and acute COVID-19 samples. Sources were T cells, B-cell-depleted T cells, or PBMCs; the material itself was cDNA or gDNA.

Trimming cost V 6 bases and J 2 bases, with 11 bases left between them. This CDR3 comprises 14 residues. The germline V gene has CDR1 SEHNR and CDR2 FQNEAQ (reference sequence). Original processing methods: Reference gene primer amplification yielded estimated nucleated cell counts. Method: immunoSEQ multiplex PCR; TCRdb's copy keeps in-frame clones and lacks some. V, J and clone size are those of that table, while D and trimming were read from the DNA. The sample lists under 95,000 clones, roughly nine tenths occurring once. This clonotype was obtained from a man older than 75 in a cohort sampled during active COVID-19. The chain carries TRBV7-9 and TRBJ1-3, with D hard to call. The source material was peripheral blood. CDR3 sequence reads: CASSPLSPGNTIYF. CDR3 nucleotide sequence: TGTGCCAGCAGTCCCCTTAGCCCTGGAAACACCATATATTTT.